Sequencing of this T cell receptor (beta chain) was carried out in a study of blood T cells in healthy people across ages. Overall study results and limits: Naive CD4+ cell counts and diversity both ran higher in long-lived than in aged donors. The study lacked donor CMV status, which possibly confounded expanded clonotype changes.

In regard to this clonotype: The antigen is not known.

Per-sample PBMC isolation yielded at least 6.5 million cells. A sample-barcoded 5' primer and a J-beta primer mix were used in a second PCR of about 7 to 12 cycles. A template-switch adaptor with 12 random nucleotides tagged each cDNA molecule. One entry per CDR3 protein, called by TCRdb with MiXCR from the 5' RACE reads. The sample consists of 750,000 to 950,000 distinct CDR3 sequences, approximately 55% of them appearing once. CDR1 is SGHTA and CDR2 is FQGTGA in the germline V gene. V lost 5 bases and J lost 8, with 15 bases in between. This CDR3 has 13 residues. V gene TRBV7-3 combines with J gene TRBJ1-2; tentatively, D is TRBD1 (5 bases). This receptor was taken from a man aged 80 or over in good health. Specimen: blood. CDR3 loop: CASSNRPSGGYTF. The CDR3 DNA is TGTGCCAGCAGCAACAGGCCTAGCGGAGGCTACACCTTC.